This entry lists 9 T cell receptor beta chains sequenced from one sample in a study of PD-1 blockade in mismatch repair-deficient tumors. Using immunoSEQ multiplex PCR, the repertoire was profiled, and TCRdb retains in-frame clones only, with some absent. Here the sample spans 120,000 or so clones, 85% to 90% being singletons. Sequenced material: peripheral blood, taken 70 to 72 weeks after starting pembrolizumab. These receptors all come from an adult with mismatch repair-deficient cancer.

This clone was counted at least ten times. The chain uses TRBV19 and TRBJ1-5; the D is unclear. Trimming pared 7 bases from V and 4 bases from J, leaving 17 bases between. CDR3 length: 15 residues. CDR1 is LNHDA, CDR2 SQIVND, per germline (reference sequence). The CDR3 sequence is CASTPGGRWNQPQHF. The CDR3 bases are TGTGCCAGTACCCCAGGTGGTAGATGGAATCAGCCCCAGCATTTT.

V is TRBV7-9 and J is TRBJ2-1; 11 bases fit TRBD2. Germline CDR1 is SEHNR and CDR2 is FQNEAQ (reference sequence). The CDR3 has 17 residues. V lost 1 base and J lost 7; bases outside the gene matches: 9. CDR3 in DNA: TGTGCCAGCAGCTTAGGACGTCTAGCGGGAGGAGGGAATGAGCAGTTCTTC. Its protein product is CASSLGRLAGGGNEQFF.

CDR3 loop: CSVEIMGKPNTEAFF. The CDR3 DNA reads as TGCAGCGTTGAAATTATGGGGAAACCTAACACTGAAGCTTTCTTT. The chain carries TRBV29-1 and TRBJ1-1; D gene unclear. Trimming shortened V by 2 bases and J by 2 bases, and 15 bases separated the two germline ends. The CDR3 contains 15 residues. Germline lookup yields CDR1 SQVTM and CDR2 ANQGSEA.

The chain recombines TRBV19 with TRBJ1-1, with D hard to call. Germline V gene lookup returns CDR1 LNHDA and CDR2 SQIVND (reference sequence). The CDR3 is 15 residues long. V lost 7 bases, J lost 4 bases, and 19 bases lay in between. CDR3: CASIGILAGGTEAFF. The CDR3 DNA reads as TGTGCCAGTATCGGCATATTAGCCGGCGGCACTGAAGCTTTCTTT.

This chain connects TRBV4-2 to TRBJ2-1, with 7 bases aligning to TRBD2. The junction had 11 bases not matched to a gene; V was cut back by 6 bases and J by 6 bases. Germline CDR1 is LGHNA and CDR2 is YNFKEQ. The CDR3 spans 15 residues. The CDR3 DNA sequence: TGTGCCAGCAGTATCGACAGCGGGAAGGGCAATGAGCAGTTCTTC. It codes for CASSIDSGKGNEQFF.

This chain connects TRBV11-2 to TRBJ2-2, with D possibly TRBD2 on 5 matching bases. Germline V gives CDR1 SGHAT, CDR2 FQNNGV. This CDR3 spans 15 amino acids. V lost 2 bases and J 0 bases, leaving 7 bases between the germline ends. In nucleotides, the CDR3 is TGTGCCAGCAGCTTACTAGCAGCGAACACCGGGGAGCTGTTTTTT. This sequence encodes CASSLLAANTGELFF. Full variable domain (rest looked up from reference TRBV11-2 and TRBJ2-2): EAGVAQSPRYKIIEKRQSVAFWCNPISGHATLYWYQQILGQGPKLLIQFQNNGVVDDSQLPKDRFSAERLKGVDSTLKIQPAKLEDSAVYLCASSLLAANTGELFFGEGSRLTVL.

This chain connects TRBV27 to TRBJ1-2; D gene ambiguous. Germline V gene sequence: CDR1 MNHEY, CDR2 SMNVEV (reference sequence). CDR3 length: 13 residues. V lost 6 bases, J lost 6 bases, and 14 bases lay in between. CDR3 sequence (DNA): TGTGCCAGCAGCTCAGGAGGGCTGGATGGCTACACCTTC. Translating gives CASSSGGLDGYTF.

The V and J genes are TRBV28 and TRBJ1-4, with 9 bases that match TRBD1. V gave up 7 bases and J gave up 8 bases; unmatched junction bases: 17. The CDR3 has 17 residues. In germline, CDR1 is MDHEN, CDR2 SYDVKM. In DNA, the CDR3 is TGTGCCAGCAATGGGGGGACAGGGCCGCCTTCGGGGGAAAAACTGTTTTTT. Translated, it gives CASNGGTGPPSGEKLFF.

This sequence joins TRBV19 and TRBJ1-1; D unclear. The germline V gene encodes CDR1 LNHDA and CDR2 SQIVND (reference sequence). Trimming left V 5 bases short and J 1 base short, with 20 bases between. This CDR3 spans 17 amino acids. Here the CDR3 DNA reads TGTGCCAGTAGTCGCGGTACATTAAATACCCAGAACACTGAAGCTTTCTTT. Its translation: CASSRGTLNTQNTEAFF.